Reported below is one T cell receptor (beta chain). Its antigen is undetermined. These data are taken from a study of blood T cells in healthy people across ages. Study findings and constraints: Donors of long life had a larger count of naive CD4+ cells and greater diversity than aged donors. Diversity figures based on one million T cells were deemed too low. Among T cells, TCR beta diversity per million cells dropped roughly linearly as age rose.

A second PCR, run for about 6 to 11 cycles, used a sample-barcoded 5' primer plus a J-beta primer mix. The study obtained at least 2.5 million CDR3-containing paired-end reads from every sample. TCRdb passed the 5' RACE reads through MiXCR, listing each CDR3 protein once. The sample lists about 760,000 distinct CDR3 sequences, roughly three fifths occurring once. The germline V gene has CDR1 GTSNPN and CDR2 SVGIG (reference sequence). Trimming removed 1 base at V and 0 bases at J, with 11 bases between. The CDR3 is made up of 15 amino acids. This TCR was sampled from a man aged 40-55 years in good health. The genes are TRBV30 and TRBJ2-3, with D possibly being TRBD2 (5 bases). Input material: blood. The CDR3 DNA follows: TGTGCCTGGAGTGGACGAGGGTCCAGCACAGATACGCAGTATTTT. It is translated as CAWSGRGSSTDTQYF.